This TCR beta chain was recovered during a study of shared clonotypes between healthy human individuals. Study overall: Sampling drew on donors who were a couple of women and a few men aged 18 to 49. The study, taken as a whole, reports: Specimens sampled were limited to blood, with tissue repertoires likely differing.

The deep-level immunoSEQ assay was used. The method was immunoSEQ multiplex PCR; TCRdb's version includes in-frame clones alone and lacks a portion of them. The sample lists some 470,000 clones, about 79% occurring once. In regard to this clone: Its antigen remains unidentified.

Per germline, CDR1 GTSNPN and CDR2 SVGIG (reference sequence). This CDR3 region has 13 residues. V was clipped by 4 bases and J by 0 bases, with 7 bases between them. Every one of the donors was a Caucasian adult that lived in Nashville, Tennessee. The receptor was derived from a middle-aged woman in good health. Some clones in this sample may be carry-over from other donors' samples. The sample was PBMCs. The chain links TRBV30 to TRBJ2-1, with D perhaps matching TRBD2 (5 bases). Written as DNA, the CDR3 is TGTGCCTGGAAGGGAGACTCCTACAATGAGCAGTTCTTC. Translating gives CAWKGDSYNEQFF.